This T cell receptor (beta chain) stems from a study of blood T cell repertoires in COVID-19. Study details: The United States, Italy and Spain provided the acute and convalescent COVID-19 samples.

Here immunoSEQ multiplex PCR was the method, and the copy in TCRdb shows in-frame clones only, minus some. The data show some 500,000 clones, around 87% seen once. CDR3 size: 14 residues. V lost 7 bases and J 0 bases, leaving 10 bases between the germline ends. Germline V CDR1 and CDR2: SNHLY, FYNNEI. Clinical history reported by participants formed the basis on which cohorts were assigned. For recovered donors of Cohort 3, there were two negative PCRs, clearance, or symptom resolution. V usage is TRBV2 and J usage is TRBJ1-3; tentatively, D is TRBD1 (5 bases). The TCR comes from a woman aged 40 to 49 who had recovered from COVID-19. The sequenced sample was PBMCs or T cells enriched from blood (not recorded which). CDR3 sequence reads: CASIQGNSGNTIYF. The CDR3 DNA follows: TGTGCCAGCATTCAGGGAAACTCTGGAAACACCATATATTTT.